A single sample is the source of the 5 T cell receptor beta chains below, sequenced in a study of early T cells in non-severe SARS-CoV-2 infection. TCRdb reprocessed the 5' RACE reads with MiXCR, giving one entry per CDR3 protein. Of more than 50,000 distinct CDR3 sequences in the sample, around 6% were seen once. Sequenced material: whole blood. All receptors derive from an adult who was a healthcare worker with PCR-confirmed SARS-CoV-2 infection or an uninfected control (not recorded which).

The chain is built from TRBV7-8 and TRBJ2-3, with TRBD1 matching over 7 bases. CDR3 size: 15 residues. After removal of 1 base from V and 2 bases from J, the junction contained 3 bases not matched to a gene. The V gene's germline CDR1 is SGHVS and CDR2 FQNEAQ. The CDR3 DNA reads TGTGCCAGCAGCTTAGGACAGGGTTTCACAGATACGCAGTATTTT. It is translated as CASSLGQGFTDTQYF.

In this sample, this clonotype turned up many times. This chain uses TRBV29-1 with TRBJ2-3, with unresolved D. The CDR3 contains 11 residues. Trimming removed 5 bases at V and 1 base at J, with 4 bases between. Germline V gene data show CDR1 as SQVTM and CDR2 as ANQGSEA. CDR3 bases: TGCAGCGTTACACGCACAGATACGCAGTATTTT. Translated: CSVTRTDTQYF.

This clonotype was counted many times. This chain links TRBV30 with TRBJ1-4, with D possibly matching TRBD1 (5 bases). Between the trimmed V and J ends, which lost 2 bases and 10 bases, there was a span of 17 bases. Germline CDR1 GTSNPN, CDR2 SVGIG (reference sequence). The CDR3 has 14 amino acids. The CDR3 spells CAWSPPDSRLKLFF. DNA of the CDR3: TGTGCCTGGAGTCCCCCCGACAGCCGTCTAAAACTGTTTTTT.

This chain links TRBV10-3 with TRBJ2-7; D gene unclear. This CDR3 has 15 amino acids. In germline, CDR1 is ENHRY, CDR2 SYGVKD. Trimming took 0 bases from V and 7 from J, leaving 16 bases between them. The CDR3 bases are TGTGCCATCAGTGAGTCGCAGACCGCCCTGGGGGAGCAGTACTTC. Protein: CAISESQTALGEQYF.

This clonotype came up many times. V is TRBV30 and J is TRBJ2-7, with D unresolved. V lost 1 base and J lost 5, with 9 bases in between. This CDR3 comprises 12 residues. Germline assignment: CDR1 GTSNPN and CDR2 SVGIG (reference sequence). CDR3 in DNA: TGTGCCTGGAGTGCGCGACGGGACGAGCAGTACTTC. Its translation: CAWSARRDEQYF.